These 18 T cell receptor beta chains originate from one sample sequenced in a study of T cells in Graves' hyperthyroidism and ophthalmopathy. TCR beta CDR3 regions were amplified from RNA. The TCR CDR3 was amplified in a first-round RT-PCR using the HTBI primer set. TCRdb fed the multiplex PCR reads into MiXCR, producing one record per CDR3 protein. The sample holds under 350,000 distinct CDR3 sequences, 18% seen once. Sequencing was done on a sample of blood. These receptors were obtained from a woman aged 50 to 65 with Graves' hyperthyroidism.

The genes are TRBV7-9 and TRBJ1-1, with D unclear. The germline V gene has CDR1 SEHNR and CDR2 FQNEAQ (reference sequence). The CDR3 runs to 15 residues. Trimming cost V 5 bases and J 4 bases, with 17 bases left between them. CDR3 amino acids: CASSDPTLAPTEAFF. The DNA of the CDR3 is TGTGCCAGCAGCGATCCAACTTTGGCCCCCACTGAAGCTTTCTTT.

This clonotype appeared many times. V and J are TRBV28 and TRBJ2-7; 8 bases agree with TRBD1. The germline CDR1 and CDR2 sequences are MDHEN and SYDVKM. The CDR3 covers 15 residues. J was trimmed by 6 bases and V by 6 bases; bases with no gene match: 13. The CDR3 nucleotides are TGTGCCAGCAGCCCACCCGGCCCAGGGGGCGCCGAGCAGTACTTC. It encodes CASSPPGPGGAEQYF.

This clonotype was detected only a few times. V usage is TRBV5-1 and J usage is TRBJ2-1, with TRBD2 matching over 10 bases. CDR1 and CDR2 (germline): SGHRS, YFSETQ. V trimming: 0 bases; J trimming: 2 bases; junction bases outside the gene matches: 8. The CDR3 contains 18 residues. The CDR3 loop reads CASSLAVTSGLTYNEQFF. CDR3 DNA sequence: TGCGCCAGCAGCTTGGCCGTGACTAGCGGGTTAACCTACAATGAGCAGTTCTTC.

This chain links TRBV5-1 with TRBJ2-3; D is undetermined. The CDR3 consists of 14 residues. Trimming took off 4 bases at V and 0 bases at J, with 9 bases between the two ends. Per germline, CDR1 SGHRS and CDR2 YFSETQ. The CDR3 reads CASSPVGSTDTQYF. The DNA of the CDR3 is TGCGCCAGCAGCCCCGTGGGGAGCACAGATACGCAGTATTTT.

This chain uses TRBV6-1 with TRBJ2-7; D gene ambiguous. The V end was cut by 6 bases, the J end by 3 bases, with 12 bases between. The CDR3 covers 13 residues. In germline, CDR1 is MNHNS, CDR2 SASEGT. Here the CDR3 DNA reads TGTGCCAGCAGAGAGATTAGACACTACGAGCAGTACTTC. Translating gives CASREIRHYEQYF.

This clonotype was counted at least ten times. The CDR3 region is CASSYSIFFGTVNTEAFF. The CDR3 DNA is TGTGCCAGCAGTTACTCGATATTCTTCGGGACGGTGAACACTGAAGCTTTCTTT. This rearrangement joins TRBV6-5 to TRBJ1-1; TRBD1 is a possible D gene (5 bases). The CDR3 extends over 18 amino acids. CDR1 is MNHEY, CDR2 SVGAGI, per germline. The V gene lost 0 bases and the J gene lost 0 bases, with 17 bases spanning the gap.

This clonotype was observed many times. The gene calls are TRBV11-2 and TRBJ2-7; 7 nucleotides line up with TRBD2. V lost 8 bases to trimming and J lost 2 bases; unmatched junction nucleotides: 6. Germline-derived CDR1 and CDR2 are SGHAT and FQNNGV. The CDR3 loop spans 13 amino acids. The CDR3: CASQRELTYEQYF. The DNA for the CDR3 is TGTGCCAGCCAGCGGGAACTAACCTACGAGCAGTACTTC.

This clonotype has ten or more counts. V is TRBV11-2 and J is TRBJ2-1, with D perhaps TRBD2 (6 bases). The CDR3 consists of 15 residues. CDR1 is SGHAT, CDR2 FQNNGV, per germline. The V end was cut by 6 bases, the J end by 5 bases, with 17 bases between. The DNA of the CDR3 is TGTGCCAGCAGACACGCGGGGCGTATGGACAATGAGCAGTTCTTC. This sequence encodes CASRHAGRMDNEQFF.

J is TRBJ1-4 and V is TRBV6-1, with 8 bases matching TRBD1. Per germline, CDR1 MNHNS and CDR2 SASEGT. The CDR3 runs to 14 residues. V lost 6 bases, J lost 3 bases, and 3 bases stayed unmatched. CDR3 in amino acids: CASSRTGSNEKLFF. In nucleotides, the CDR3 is TGTGCCAGCAGCCGGACAGGGTCTAATGAAAAACTGTTTTTT.

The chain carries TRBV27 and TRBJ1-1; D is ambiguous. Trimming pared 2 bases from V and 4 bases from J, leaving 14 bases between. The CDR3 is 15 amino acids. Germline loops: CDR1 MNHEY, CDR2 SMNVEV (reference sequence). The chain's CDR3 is CASSLMRALGTEAFF. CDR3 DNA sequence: TGTGCCAGCAGTTTAATGCGGGCCTTGGGCACTGAAGCTTTCTTT.

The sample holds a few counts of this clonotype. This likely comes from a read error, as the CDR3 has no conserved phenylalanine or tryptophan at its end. The CDR3 loop reads CASSPGQGGQYV. In nucleotides, the CDR3 is TGTGCCAGCAGTCCGGGACAGGGAGGTCAGTACGTC. This chain links TRBV6-2 or TRBV6-3 with TRBJ2-5; 9 bases are a match to TRBD1. The CDR3 is made up of 12 amino acids. Germline CDR1 and CDR2: MNHEY and SVGEGT. Germline trimming cut 5 bases from V and 11 bases from J; bases unmatched to any gene: 6.

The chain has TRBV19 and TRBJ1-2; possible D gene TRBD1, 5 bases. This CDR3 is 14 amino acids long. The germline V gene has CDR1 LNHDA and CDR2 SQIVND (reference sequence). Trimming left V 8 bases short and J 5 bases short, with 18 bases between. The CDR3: CASAYAGGDYGYTF. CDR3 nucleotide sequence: TGTGCCAGTGCCTACGCGGGAGGGGATTATGGCTACACCTTC. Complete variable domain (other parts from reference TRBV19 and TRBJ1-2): DGGITQSPKYLFRKEGQNVTLSCEQNLNHDAMYWYRQDPGQGLRLIYYSQIVNDFQKGDIAEGYSVSREKKESFPLTVTSAQKNPTAFYLCASAYAGGDYGYTFGSGTRLTVV.

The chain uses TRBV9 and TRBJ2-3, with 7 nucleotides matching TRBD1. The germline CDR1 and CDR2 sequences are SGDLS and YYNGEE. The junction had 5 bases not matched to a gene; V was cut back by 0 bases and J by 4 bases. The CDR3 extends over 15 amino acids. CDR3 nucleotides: TGTGCCAGCAGCGTAGGACAGGGCGGCGCAGATACGCAGTATTTT. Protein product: CASSVGQGGADTQYF.

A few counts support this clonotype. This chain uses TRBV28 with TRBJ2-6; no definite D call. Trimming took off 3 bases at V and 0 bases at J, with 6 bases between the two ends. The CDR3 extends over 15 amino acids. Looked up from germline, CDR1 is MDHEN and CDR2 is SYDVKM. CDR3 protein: CASSFGYSGANVLTF. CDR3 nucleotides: TGTGCCAGCAGTTTCGGATACTCTGGGGCCAACGTCCTGACTTTC.

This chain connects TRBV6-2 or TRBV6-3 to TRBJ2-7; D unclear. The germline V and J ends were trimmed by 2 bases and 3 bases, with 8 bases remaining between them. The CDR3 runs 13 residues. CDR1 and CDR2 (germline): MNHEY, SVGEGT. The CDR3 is CASSYGSGYEQYF. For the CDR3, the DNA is TGTGCCAGCAGTTACGGTTCGGGCTACGAGCAGTACTTC.

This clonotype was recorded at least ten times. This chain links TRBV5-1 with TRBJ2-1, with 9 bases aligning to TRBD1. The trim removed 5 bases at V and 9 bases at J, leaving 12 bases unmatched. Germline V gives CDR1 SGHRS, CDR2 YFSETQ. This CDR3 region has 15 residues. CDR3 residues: CASSIQGARSSEQFF. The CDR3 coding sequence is TGCGCCAGCAGTATACAGGGGGCGCGATCAAGTGAGCAGTTCTTC.

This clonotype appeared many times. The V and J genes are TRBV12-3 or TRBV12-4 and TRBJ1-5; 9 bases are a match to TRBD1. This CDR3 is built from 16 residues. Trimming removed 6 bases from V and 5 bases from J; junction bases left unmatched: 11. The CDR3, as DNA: TGTGCCAGCAGCCCCGGGACAGGGAAGTTCCATCAGCCCCAGCATTTT. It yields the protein CASSPGTGKFHQPQHF.

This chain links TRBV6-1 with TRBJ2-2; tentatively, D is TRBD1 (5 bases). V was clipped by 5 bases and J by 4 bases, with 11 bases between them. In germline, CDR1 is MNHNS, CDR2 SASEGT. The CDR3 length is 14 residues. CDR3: CASSLGPRTGELFF. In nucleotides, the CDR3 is TGTGCCAGCAGTTTGGGGCCGCGCACCGGGGAGCTGTTTTTT.